This paragraph reports one TCR beta chain. What it binds is unknown. Time point meaning: week 11, during vaccination. It was 300 ug of mutant IDH1 20-mer peptide that made up each vaccine dose, given with topical imiquimod. This CDR3 is built from 13 residues. The V and J ends lost 6 bases and 9 bases, in that order; junction bases with no gene match: 4. The germline V gene has CDR1 MNHNS and CDR2 SASEGT. The protocol was immunoSEQ multiplex PCR, while the TCRdb copy is restricted to in-frame clones and leaves out a portion. The repertoire holds about 62,000 clones, with about 88% as singletons. These data come from a study of a mutant IDH1 vaccine in newly diagnosed glioma. Study as a whole: Vaccines were first given 4-6 weeks after radiotherapy alone, or with temozolomide cycles. Previous treatment comprised radiotherapy, temozolomide, or both, mostly both. Treated patients showed a male proportion of approximately 62%, a female proportion of approximately 38%, and a mean age of around 40 years.

Regarding the study as a whole: Altogether, 85% to 95% of patients exhibited vaccine-induced immune responses.

The chain recombines TRBV6-1 with TRBJ1-6; 8 bases fit TRBD1. Sequences were derived from PBMCs, sampled from a glioma patient whose treatment included an IDH1 peptide vaccine. This clonotype originated in a man aged 40-49 years with glioma. The CDR3 bases are TGTGCCAGCAGAACAGGGGGAGGTTCACCCCTCCACTTT. It yields the protein CASRTGGGSPLHF.